This T cell receptor beta chain was obtained from a study of blood T cell repertoires in COVID-19. About the research overall: Samples representing acute and convalescent COVID-19 were sourced from the United States, Italy and Spain. T cells, B-cell-depleted T cells, or PBMCs provided the cDNA or gDNA that served as material.

Study processing details: Amplification of reference gene primers provided the estimated nucleated cell counts. Only in-frame clones appear in the TCRdb table, and some are missing; sequencing was by immunoSEQ multiplex PCR. The V and J calls and clone size come from that table; D and trimming were worked out from the DNA. The sample lists 160,000 or so clones; more than 65% were seen once. Input material: peripheral blood. The clonotype comes from an elderly woman with acute or convalescent COVID-19.

CDR3 nucleotides: TGTGCCAGCAGCCTTAATCAGCCCCAGCATTTT. Protein sequence: CASSLNQPQHF. This chain links TRBV2 with TRBJ1-5; D is unclear. CDR3 length equals 11 residues. Trimming shortened V by 6 bases and J by 4 bases, and 4 bases separated the two germline ends. Germline V gives CDR1 SNHLY, CDR2 FYNNEI.